This T cell receptor beta chain was documented in a study of cytomegalovirus exposure and HLA in healthy donors. With 60 Vbeta and 13 Jbeta primers, the PCR was carried out. Profiling relied on immunoSEQ multiplex PCR, and the TCRdb table lists in-frame clones only, not all of them. The table lists some 170,000 clones, roughly a tenth of them singletons, with over 1% in the top ten. With 6 bases removed from V and 6 bases from J, the gap between germline ends came to 14 bases. There are 13 residues in the CDR3. Per germline, CDR1 MNHEY and CDR2 SVGAGI. The chain joins TRBV6-5 to TRBJ1-2, with D maybe TRBD1 (6 bases). The material sequenced was PBMCs. This sequence originates from a woman younger than 45 in good health and CMV-seropositive. The CDR3 DNA sequence: TGTGCCAGCAGCCCCAACAGGGTAGATGGCTACACCTTC. Translating it yields CASSPNRVDGYTF.